The T cell receptor (beta chain) under discussion was sequenced for a study of T cell repertoires in cytomegalovirus infection. General study results and limits: The study identified carriers of CMV plus the relevant HLA from cumulative public TCR beta family frequency. Dominating the ex vivo response were HLA-C-restricted CMV-specific TCR beta clonotypes.

TCRdb ran MiXCR on the reads and lists one entry per CDR3 protein. The sample yields fewer than 550,000 distinct CDR3 sequences, around 27% seen once. This clonotype was detected a few times. What it recognizes is unknown. Between the trimmed V and J ends, which lost 3 bases and 5 bases, there was a span of 13 bases. The CDR3 consists of 14 residues. This TCR derives from a human donor in good health (CMV status not recorded). Some clones in this sample may be carry-over from other donors' samples. The sequenced sample consisted of PBMCs. The chain combines TRBV12-3 or TRBV12-4 with TRBJ1-1; D may be TRBD1 (6 bases). As DNA, the CDR3 is TGTGCCAGCAGTTTTAACAGGGAGGGGACTGAAGCTTTCTTT. This encodes CASSFNREGTEAFF.